This T cell receptor (beta chain) was obtained from a study of T cell changes during pregnancy in multiple sclerosis. Sequenced by immunoSEQ multiplex PCR; TCRdb stores in-frame clones only, minus some. The table shows about 120,000 clones, with approximately 94% occurring only once. Losses at the gene ends were 0 bases for V and 7 bases for J; bases not matched to a gene: 9. Germline V gives CDR1 SGDLS, CDR2 YYNGEE. CDR3 length: 15 residues. The TCR sequence derives from a female donor with multiple sclerosis, enrolled in a pregnancy study. The chain is built from TRBV9 and TRBJ1-2; 7 positions agree with TRBD1. Sequences were derived from peripheral blood, sampled before pregnancy. As DNA, the CDR3 is TGTGCCAGCAGCGTAGTGGCAGGGGGAGCGAGTGGCTACACCTTC. Residues: CASSVVAGGASGYTF.